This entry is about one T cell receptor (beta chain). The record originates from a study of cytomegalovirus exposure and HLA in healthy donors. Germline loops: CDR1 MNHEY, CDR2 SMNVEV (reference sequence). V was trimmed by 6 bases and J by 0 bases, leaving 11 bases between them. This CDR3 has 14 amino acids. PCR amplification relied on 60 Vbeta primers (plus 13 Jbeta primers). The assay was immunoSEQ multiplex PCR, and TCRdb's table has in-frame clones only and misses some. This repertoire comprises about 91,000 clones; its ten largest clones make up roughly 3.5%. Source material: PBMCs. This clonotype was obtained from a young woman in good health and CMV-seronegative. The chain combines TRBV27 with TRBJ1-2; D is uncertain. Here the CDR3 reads CASRFGGSNYGYTF. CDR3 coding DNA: TGTGCCAGCAGGTTCGGAGGGTCTAACTATGGCTACACCTTC.